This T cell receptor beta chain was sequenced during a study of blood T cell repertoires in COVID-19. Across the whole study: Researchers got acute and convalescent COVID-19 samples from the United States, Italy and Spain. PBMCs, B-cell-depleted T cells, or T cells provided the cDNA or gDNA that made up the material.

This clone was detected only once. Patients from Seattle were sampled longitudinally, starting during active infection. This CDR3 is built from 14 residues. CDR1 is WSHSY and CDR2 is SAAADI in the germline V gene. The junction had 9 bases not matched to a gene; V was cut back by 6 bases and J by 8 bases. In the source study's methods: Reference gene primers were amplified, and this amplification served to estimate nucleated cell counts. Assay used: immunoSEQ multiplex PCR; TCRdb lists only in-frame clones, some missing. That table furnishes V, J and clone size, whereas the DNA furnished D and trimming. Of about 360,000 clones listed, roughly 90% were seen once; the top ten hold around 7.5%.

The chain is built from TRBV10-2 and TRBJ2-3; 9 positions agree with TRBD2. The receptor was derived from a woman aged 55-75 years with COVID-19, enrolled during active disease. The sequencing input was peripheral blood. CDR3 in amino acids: CASRPGLASGTQYF. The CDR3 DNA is TGCGCCAGCAGACCGGGACTAGCCTCCGGTACGCAGTATTTT.